A selection of T cell receptor beta chains follows, all from one sample in a study of shared clonotypes between healthy human individuals. Some clones are missing from TCRdb's copy, which holds only in-frame ones; the method was immunoSEQ multiplex PCR. In the table there are about 490,000 clones, less than 80% of which are singletons. Specimen: PBMCs. The receptors originated from a woman aged 40-49 years in good health. Some clones in this sample may be carry-over from other donors' samples. CDR3s include the opening cysteine and the closing phenylalanine or tryptophan. Fields, in order: V gene, clone size, J gene, CDR3 protein. Rows may omit the clone size; those that give it use once, few, many or a size class.

V gene: TRBV7-9; clone size: .; J gene: TRBJ2-1; CDR3 protein: CASSLGYNEQFF
V gene: TRBV6-1; clone size: many; J gene: TRBJ2-3; CDR3 protein: CASTTSGLENTQYF
V gene: TRBV28; clone size: .; J gene: TRBJ1-4; CDR3 protein: CASSSPPGQGPNEKLFF
V gene: TRBV6-6; clone size: .; J gene: TRBJ1-5; CDR3 protein: CASSFPTGGAGQPQHF
V gene: TRBV27; clone size: .; J gene: TRBJ2-7; CDR3 protein: CASSADRAYEQYF
V gene: TRBV5-1; clone size: .; J gene: TRBJ1-1; CDR3 protein: CASPDHRRNTEAFF
V gene: TRBV11-2; clone size: .; J gene: TRBJ2-7; CDR3 protein: CASSLHPVDYEQYF
V gene: TRBV7-2; clone size: .; J gene: TRBJ1-3; CDR3 protein: CASSLSTGYSGNTIYF
V gene: TRBV7-9; clone size: .; J gene: TRBJ1-1; CDR3 protein: CASSRLAATNTEAFF
V gene: TRBV5-1; clone size: .; J gene: TRBJ2-7; CDR3 protein: CASSLVAGPAYEQYF
V gene: TRBV28; clone size: .; J gene: TRBJ1-1; CDR3 protein: CASSWPLDTEAFF
V gene: TRBV5-1; clone size: .; J gene: TRBJ2-7; CDR3 protein: CASSLNGAYEQYF
V gene: TRBV9; clone size: .; J gene: TRBJ2-1; CDR3 protein: CASNQAGASYNEQFF
V gene: TRBV29-1; clone size: .; J gene: TRBJ1-3; CDR3 protein: CSVEDSRGGNTIYF
V gene: TRBV18; clone size: .; J gene: TRBJ1-2; CDR3 protein: CASSGARAYGYTF
V gene: TRBV5-3; clone size: .; J gene: TRBJ1-1; CDR3 protein: CARSLAFGQAPNTEAFF
V gene: TRBV6-5; clone size: .; J gene: TRBJ1-1; CDR3 protein: CASSYKGDLNTEAFF
V gene: TRBV30; clone size: .; J gene: TRBJ2-7; CDR3 protein: CAWSNRHLYEQYF
V gene: TRBV4-2; clone size: few; J gene: TRBJ2-7; CDR3 protein: CASSQDFSGRAYEQYF
V gene: TRBV27; clone size: .; J gene: TRBJ2-3; CDR3 protein: CASRGKSDVTDTQYF
V gene: TRBV19; clone size: .; J gene: TRBJ2-2; CDR3 protein: CATQPGPRGNTGELFF
V gene: TRBV7-2; clone size: .; J gene: TRBJ2-7; CDR3 protein: CASSLLESSYEQYF
V gene: TRBV5-8; clone size: once; J gene: TRBJ2-1; CDR3 protein: CASSLDGLAANEQFF
V gene: TRBV7-3; clone size: .; J gene: TRBJ2-1; CDR3 protein: CASSQKGQDFDEQFF
V gene: TRBV4-1; clone size: few; J gene: TRBJ2-2; CDR3 protein: CASSHYRTGRLGELFF
V gene: TRBV18; clone size: .; J gene: TRBJ2-2; CDR3 protein: CASSATIGDTGELFF
V gene: TRBV28; clone size: .; J gene: TRBJ2-1; CDR3 protein: CASTLRREGPLFF
V gene: TRBV4-1; clone size: .; J gene: TRBJ2-7; CDR3 protein: CASSQGQGQTYEQYF
V gene: TRBV6-1; clone size: .; J gene: TRBJ1-5; CDR3 protein: CASSEVTGGQPQHF
V gene: TRBV10-3; clone size: few; J gene: TRBJ2-2; CDR3 protein: CAINGLAGGSNTGELFF
V gene: TRBV5-4; clone size: .; J gene: TRBJ1-4; CDR3 protein: CASSRDRDEKLFF
V gene: TRBV6-6; clone size: .; J gene: TRBJ2-1; CDR3 protein: CASSSSPTAGYNEQFF
V gene: TRBV19; clone size: .; J gene: TRBJ1-2; CDR3 protein: CALRAGTNYGYTF
V gene: TRBV9; clone size: .; J gene: TRBJ2-1; CDR3 protein: CASSVARESYNEQFF
V gene: TRBV10-2; clone size: many; J gene: TRBJ2-1; CDR3 protein: CASSESIASGHNEQFF
V gene: TRBV28; clone size: .; J gene: TRBJ2-5; CDR3 protein: CASSFFREDQETQYF
V gene: TRBV7-3; clone size: many; J gene: TRBJ1-1; CDR3 protein: CASSLFQGDTEAFF
V gene: TRBV5-4; clone size: .; J gene: TRBJ2-7; CDR3 protein: CASSFGGRGNEQYF
V gene: TRBV5-8; clone size: .; J gene: TRBJ1-4; CDR3 protein: CASSPTPRGLF
V gene: TRBV18; clone size: .; J gene: TRBJ1-3; CDR3 protein: CASSPTVPDRGFGNTIYF
V gene: TRBV27; clone size: .; J gene: TRBJ2-1; CDR3 protein: CASSFWEDRYNEQFF
V gene: TRBV27; clone size: .; J gene: TRBJ2-3; CDR3 protein: CASSLRDTDTQYF
V gene: TRBV5-1; clone size: .; J gene: TRBJ2-7; CDR3 protein: CASSLVGQNYEQYF
V gene: TRBV2; clone size: .; J gene: TRBJ1-3; CDR3 protein: CASSSTGNTIYF
V gene: TRBV5-1; clone size: .; J gene: TRBJ1-1; CDR3 protein: CASSPSRDRGAEAFF
V gene: TRBV2; clone size: once; J gene: TRBJ1-2; CDR3 protein: CASREGQGADGYTF
V gene: TRBV5-4; clone size: once; J gene: TRBJ2-3; CDR3 protein: CASSWRTSGRAGTDTQYF
V gene: TRBV18; clone size: .; J gene: TRBJ2-1; CDR3 protein: CASSPPDSLGEQFF
V gene: TRBV18; clone size: .; J gene: TRBJ1-4; CDR3 protein: CASSRNREGNEKLFF
V gene: TRBV6-1; clone size: .; J gene: TRBJ2-7; CDR3 protein: CASARDFSYEQYF
V gene: TRBV29-1; clone size: .; J gene: TRBJ2-1; CDR3 protein: CSVAAVGGDEQFF